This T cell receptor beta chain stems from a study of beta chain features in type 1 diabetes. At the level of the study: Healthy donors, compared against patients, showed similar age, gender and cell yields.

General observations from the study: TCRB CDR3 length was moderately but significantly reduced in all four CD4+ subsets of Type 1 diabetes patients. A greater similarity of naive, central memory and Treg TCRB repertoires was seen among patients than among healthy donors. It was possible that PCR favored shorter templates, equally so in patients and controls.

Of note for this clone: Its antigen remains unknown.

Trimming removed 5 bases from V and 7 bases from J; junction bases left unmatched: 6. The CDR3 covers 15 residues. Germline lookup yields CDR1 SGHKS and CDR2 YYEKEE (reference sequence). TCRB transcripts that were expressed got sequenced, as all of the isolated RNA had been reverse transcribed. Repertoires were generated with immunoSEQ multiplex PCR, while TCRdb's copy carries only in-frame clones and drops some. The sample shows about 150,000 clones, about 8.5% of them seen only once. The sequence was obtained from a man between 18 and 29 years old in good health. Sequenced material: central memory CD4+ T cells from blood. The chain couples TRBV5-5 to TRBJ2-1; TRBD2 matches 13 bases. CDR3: CASRDRGLAGNEQFF. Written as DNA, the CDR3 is TGTGCCAGCAGAGATAGGGGACTAGCGGGGAATGAGCAGTTCTTC.